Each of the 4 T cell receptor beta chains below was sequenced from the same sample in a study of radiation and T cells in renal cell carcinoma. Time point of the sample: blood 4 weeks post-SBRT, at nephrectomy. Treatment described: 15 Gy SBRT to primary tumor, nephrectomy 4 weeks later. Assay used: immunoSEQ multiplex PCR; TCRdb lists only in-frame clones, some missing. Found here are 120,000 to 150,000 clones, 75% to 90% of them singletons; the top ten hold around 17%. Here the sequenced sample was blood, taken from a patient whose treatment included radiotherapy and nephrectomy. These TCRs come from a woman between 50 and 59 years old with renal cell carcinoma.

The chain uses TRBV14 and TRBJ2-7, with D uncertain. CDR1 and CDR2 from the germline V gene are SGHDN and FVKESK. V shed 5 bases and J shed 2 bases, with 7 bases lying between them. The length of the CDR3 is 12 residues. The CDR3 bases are TGTGCCAGCAGCTCTTCGGCCTACGAGCAGTACTTC. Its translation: CASSSSAYEQYF.

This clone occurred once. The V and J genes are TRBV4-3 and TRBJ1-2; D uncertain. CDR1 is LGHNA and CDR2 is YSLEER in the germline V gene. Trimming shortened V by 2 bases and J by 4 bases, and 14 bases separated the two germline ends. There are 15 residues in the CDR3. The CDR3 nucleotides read TGCGCCAGCAGCCAAAGAGGGTGGAGTTCCTATGGCTACACCTTC. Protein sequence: CASSQRGWSSYGYTF.

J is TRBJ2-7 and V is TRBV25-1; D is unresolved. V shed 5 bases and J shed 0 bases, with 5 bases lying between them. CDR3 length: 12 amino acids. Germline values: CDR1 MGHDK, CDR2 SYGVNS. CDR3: CASSTSSYEQYF. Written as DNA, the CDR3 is TGTGCCAGCAGTACGAGCTCCTACGAGCAGTACTTC.

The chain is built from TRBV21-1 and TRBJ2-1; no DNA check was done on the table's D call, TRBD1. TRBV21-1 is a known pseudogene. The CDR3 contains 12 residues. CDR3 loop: CASLGADNEQFF. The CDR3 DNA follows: TGTGCCAGCCTGGGGGCTGACAATGAGCAGTTCTTC.